This T cell receptor beta chain was captured in a study of response to subunit inactivated influenza vaccine. The sample holds a few counts of this clonotype. TCRdb used MiXCR to reprocess the RT-PCR reads, holding one entry per CDR3 protein. The sample holds more than 450,000 distinct CDR3 sequences, 11% seen once. The same sample was also studied in work on T cells expressing NK-cell markers. That paper adds: Generation of TCR beta cDNA was performed by 5'RACE template switching incorporating UMIs.

The input for sequencing was PBMCs from blood, taken on the day of vaccination. The sequence came from a middle-aged man who received an inactivated influenza vaccine.

This chain's CDR3 is CASSLGSRPHTDTQYF. The CDR3 bases are TGCGCCAGCAGCTTGGGATCCAGACCTCACACAGATACGCAGTATTTT. V is TRBV5-1 and J is TRBJ2-3; D gene uncertain. Germline assignment: CDR1 SGHRS and CDR2 YFSETQ. Trimming stripped 0 bases from V and 2 bases from J, with 13 bases between. This CDR3 has 16 residues.